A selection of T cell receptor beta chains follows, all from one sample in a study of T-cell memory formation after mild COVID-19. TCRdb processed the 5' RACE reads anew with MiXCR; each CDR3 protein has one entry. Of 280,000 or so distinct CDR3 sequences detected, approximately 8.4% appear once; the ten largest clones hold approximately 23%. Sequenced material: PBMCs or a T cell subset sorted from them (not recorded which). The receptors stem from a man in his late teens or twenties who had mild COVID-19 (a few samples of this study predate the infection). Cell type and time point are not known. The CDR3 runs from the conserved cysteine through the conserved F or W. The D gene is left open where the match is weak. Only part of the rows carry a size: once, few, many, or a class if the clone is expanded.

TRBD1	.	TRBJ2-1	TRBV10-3	TGTGCCATCAGTGATGGACAGGGGTACTACAATGAGCAGTTCTTC	CAISDGQGYYNEQFF
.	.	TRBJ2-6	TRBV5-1	TGCGCCAGCAGCTTGATGGCTGCGTCTGGGGCCAACGTCCTGACTTTC	CASSLMAASGANVLTF
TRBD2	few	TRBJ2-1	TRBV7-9	TGTGCCAGCAGCTTAAGCGGGGAGGAGTTCTTC	CASSLSGEEFF
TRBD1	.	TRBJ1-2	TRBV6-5	TGTGCCAGCAGCAGGACAGGGAGACCCTCGAGATATGGCTACACCTTC	CASSRTGRPSRYGYTF
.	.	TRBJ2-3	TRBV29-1	TGCAGCGTTGGCAGTCCCCTCCGGGTAGATACGCAGTATTTT	CSVGSPLRVDTQYF
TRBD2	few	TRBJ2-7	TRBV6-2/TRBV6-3	TGTGCCAGCAGTTCCCTAGCGGGTACCTACGAGCAGTACTTC	CASSSLAGTYEQYF
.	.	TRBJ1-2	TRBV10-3	TGTGCCATCAGTAGACAGGTTAACTATGGCTACACCTTC	CAISRQVNYGYTF
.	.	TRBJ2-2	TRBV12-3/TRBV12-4	TGTGCCAGCGGGGGCTACGGGGAGCTGTTTTTT	CASGGYGELFF
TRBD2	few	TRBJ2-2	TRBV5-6	TGTGCCAGCAGCTTGCGACTAGCGGGGGGGAACACCGGGGAGCTGTTTTTT	CASSLRLAGGNTGELFF
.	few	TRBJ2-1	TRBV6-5	TGTGCCAGCAGGTGGTCGACCGAGCAGTTCTTC	CASRWSTEQFF
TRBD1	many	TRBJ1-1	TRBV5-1	TGCGCCAGCAGCTCCGGACCGACAGGGGGCATGAACACTGAAGCTTTCTTT	CASSSGPTGGMNTEAFF
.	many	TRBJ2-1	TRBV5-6	TGTGCCAGCACCTTCTCTAGTGAGCAGTTCTTC	CASTFSSEQFF
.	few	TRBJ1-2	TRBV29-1	TGCAGCGTTGAAGATCCCCGAGGGGGTAGAGATGGCTACACCTTC	CSVEDPRGGRDGYTF
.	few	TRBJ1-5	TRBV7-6	TGTGCCAGCAGCTTAGGTGACAGGCACAATCAGCCCCAGCATTTT	CASSLGDRHNQPQHF
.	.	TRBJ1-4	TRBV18	TGTGCCAGCTCACCGTACTCGGGGGAGGATGAAAAACTGTTTTTT	CASSPYSGEDEKLFF
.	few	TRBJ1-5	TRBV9	TGTGCCAGCAGCCCCGGAGGACGGAGGGATCAGCCCCAGCATTTT	CASSPGGRRDQPQHF
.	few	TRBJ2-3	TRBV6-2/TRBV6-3	TGTGCCAGCGGCCCAGGAGATACGCAGTATTTT	CASGPGDTQYF
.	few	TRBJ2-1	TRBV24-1	TGTGCCACCAGTGATTCGATAGCGGCTTCCTACAATGAGCAGTTCTTC	CATSDSIAASYNEQFF
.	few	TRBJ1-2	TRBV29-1	TGCAGCGTTGTCCCGGCCGGGGGAGGTATAGGCTACACCTTC	CSVVPAGGGIGYTF
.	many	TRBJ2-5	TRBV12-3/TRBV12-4	TGTGCCAGCAGGCAAGACAGGTACCAAGAGACCCAGTACTTC	CASRQDRYQETQYF
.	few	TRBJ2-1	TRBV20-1	TGCAGTGCTAGAGGGACTCTGGCCTACAATGAGCAGTTCTTC	CSARGTLAYNEQFF
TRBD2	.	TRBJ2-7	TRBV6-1	TGTGCCAGCAGAGGGGTCCGGGGGGCCTACGAGCAGTACTTC	CASRGVRGAYEQYF
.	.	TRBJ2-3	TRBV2	TGTGCCAGCAGTAATCCAGATACGCAGTATTTT	CASSNPDTQYF
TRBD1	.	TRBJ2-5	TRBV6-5	TGTGCCAGCAGTTACTCGGGGACAGGGGTCGCAGAGACCCAGTACTTC	CASSYSGTGVAETQYF
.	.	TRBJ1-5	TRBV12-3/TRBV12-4	TGTGCCAGCACCCCCTCGGGGGAGGCCTTTCAGCCCCAGCATTTT	CASTPSGEAFQPQHF
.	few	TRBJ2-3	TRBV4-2	TGTGCCAGCAGCCAATCCGGTTTTTTAGCGGACCAGATACAGGCGCAGTATTTT	CASSQSGFLADQIQAQYF
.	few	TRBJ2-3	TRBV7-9	TGTGCCAGCAGCTTAGTGGGATCCGATGATACGCAGTATTTT	CASSLVGSDDTQYF
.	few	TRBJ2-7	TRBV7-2	TGTGCCAGCAGCTCTCTGGGGGCCGAGCAGTACTTC	CASSSLGAEQYF
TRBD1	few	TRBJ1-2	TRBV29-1	TGCAGCGTTGTGGGGACAGAAAACCCACTTGGCTACACCTTC	CSVVGTENPLGYTF
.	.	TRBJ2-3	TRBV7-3	TGTGCCAGCAGCCTTGGGGGGCCCAACACAGATACGCAGTATTTT	CASSLGGPNTDTQYF
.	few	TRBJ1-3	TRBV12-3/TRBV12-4	TGTGCCAGCAGCAAGCGTCAGGGGTCTGGAAACACCATATATTTT	CASSKRQGSGNTIYF
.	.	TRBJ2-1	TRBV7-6	TGTGCCAGCAGCTACCAACAGGGCCATGAGCAGTTCTTC	CASSYQQGHEQFF
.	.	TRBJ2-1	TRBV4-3	TGCGCCAGCAGCCAAGATCCTGGCCTAGGTGAGCAGTTCTTC	CASSQDPGLGEQFF
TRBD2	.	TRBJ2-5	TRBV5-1	TGCGCCAGCAGCCCAGCGGCGAGGACTAGCGGGGGAGAGACCCAGTACTTC	CASSPAARTSGGETQYF
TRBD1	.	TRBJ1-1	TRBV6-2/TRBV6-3	TGTGCCAGCAGTCCCCGGACAGGGGGGACGGGCGTGAACACTGAAGCTTTCTTT	CASSPRTGGTGVNTEAFF